The T cell receptor (beta chain) under discussion was sequenced for a study of T-cell reconstitution after alpha-beta-depleted transplantation in children. Ten or more counts support this clonotype. Germline loops: CDR1 SGHTA, CDR2 FQGNSA. V shed 1 base and J shed 7 bases, with 11 bases lying between them. The CDR3 spans 14 residues. Preparation of the TCRbeta library was carried out with unique molecular identifiers. TCRdb reanalysed the PCR reads using MiXCR and keeps one entry per CDR3 protein. This table holds roughly 220,000 distinct CDR3 sequences, more than 7.5% found once. The source was PBMCs from the stem cell graft donor, collected from the stem cell graft. V usage is TRBV7-2 and J usage is TRBJ1-5; the D is unclear. The TCR comes from a human donor who donated a stem cell graft to a child with SCID. The CDR3 here is CASSLVGLRQPQHF. The CDR3 DNA reads as TGTGCCAGCAGCTTAGTAGGGCTCAGACAGCCCCAGCATTTT.